The 3 T cell receptor beta chains below all came from one sample that was sequenced in a study of cytomegalovirus exposure and HLA in healthy donors. With 60 Vbeta and 13 Jbeta primers, the PCR was carried out. TCRdb keeps only in-frame clones here, not all; method: immunoSEQ multiplex PCR. The sample has 150,000 to 200,000 clones, approximately 79% seen once. The specimen sequenced was PBMCs. The receptor set was obtained from a man in his forties or fifties in good health and CMV-seropositive.

The chain links TRBV18 to TRBJ1-2; D might be TRBD1 (6 bases). Germline CDR1 is KGHSH and CDR2 is LQKENI. V lost 3 bases to trimming and J lost 7 bases, with 15 bases between them. The CDR3 consists of 14 residues. As DNA, the CDR3 is TGTGCCAGCTCACCTGATTTGGGGGCGACTGGCTACACCTTC. Protein sequence: CASSPDLGATGYTF.

This clone was detected only once. This chain joins TRBV6-5 and TRBJ1-2, with 8 bases identical to TRBD1. The germline V gene encodes CDR1 MNHEY and CDR2 SVGAGI. J was trimmed by 7 bases and V by 4 bases; bases with no gene match: 14. The CDR3 is 16 amino acids. In nucleotides, the CDR3 is TGTGCCAGCAGTTTTCTCACTTCAGGACAGGGACGTGGCTACACCTTC. Translation gives CASSFLTSGQGRGYTF.

The chain links TRBV7-8 to TRBJ2-7; the match to TRBD1 covers 7 bases. Trimming cost V 2 bases and J 0 bases; bases outside gene matches: 4. Per germline, CDR1 SGHVS and CDR2 FQNEAQ. This CDR3 spans 15 amino acids. The CDR3 DNA is TGTGCCAGCAGCTTAATGGGACAGAGCTCCTACGAGCAGTACGTC. Encoded protein: CASSLMGQSSYEQYV.